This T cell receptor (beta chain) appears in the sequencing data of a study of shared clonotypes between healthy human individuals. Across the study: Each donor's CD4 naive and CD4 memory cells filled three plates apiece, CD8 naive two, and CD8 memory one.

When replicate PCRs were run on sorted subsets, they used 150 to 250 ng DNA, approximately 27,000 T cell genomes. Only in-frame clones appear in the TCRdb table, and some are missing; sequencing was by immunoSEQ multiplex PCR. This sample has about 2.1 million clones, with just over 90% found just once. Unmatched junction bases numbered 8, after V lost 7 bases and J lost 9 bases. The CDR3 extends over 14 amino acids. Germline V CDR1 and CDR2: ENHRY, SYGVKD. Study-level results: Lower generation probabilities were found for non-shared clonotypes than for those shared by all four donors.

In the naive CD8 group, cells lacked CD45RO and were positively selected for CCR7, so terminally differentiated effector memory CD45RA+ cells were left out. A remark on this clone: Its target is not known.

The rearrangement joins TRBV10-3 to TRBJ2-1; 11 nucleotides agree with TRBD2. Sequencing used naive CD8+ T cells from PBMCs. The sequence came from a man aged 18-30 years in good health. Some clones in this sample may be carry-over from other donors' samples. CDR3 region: CAIKELAGAPEQFF. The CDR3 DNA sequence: TGTGCCATCAAAGAACTAGCGGGAGCCCCTGAGCAGTTCTTC.